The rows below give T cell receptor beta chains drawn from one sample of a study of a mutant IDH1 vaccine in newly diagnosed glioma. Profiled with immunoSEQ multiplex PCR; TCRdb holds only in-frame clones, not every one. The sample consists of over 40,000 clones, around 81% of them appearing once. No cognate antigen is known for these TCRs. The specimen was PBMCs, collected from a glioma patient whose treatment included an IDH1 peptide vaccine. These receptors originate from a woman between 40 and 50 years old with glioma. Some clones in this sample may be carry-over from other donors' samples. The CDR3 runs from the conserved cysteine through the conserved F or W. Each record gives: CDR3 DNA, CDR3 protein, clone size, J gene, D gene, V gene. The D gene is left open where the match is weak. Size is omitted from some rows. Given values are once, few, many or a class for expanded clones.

DNA: TGTGCCAGCAGGCAGGGAGCGGCCAGGGGGACCGGGGAGCTGTTTTTT
CDR3: CASRQGAARGTGELFF
size: .
J: TRBJ2-2
D: TRBD1
V: TRBV6-6

DNA: TGTGCCAGCGACGACAGGGCCCCTTATGGCTACACCTTC
CDR3: CASDDRAPYGYTF
size: once
J: TRBJ1-2
D: TRBD1
V: TRBV7-9

DNA: TGTGCCAGAAGCGTGCAGGGCGTGGACTATGGCTACACCTTC
CDR3: CARSVQGVDYGYTF
size: .
J: TRBJ1-2
D: .
V: TRBV5-3

DNA: TGCGCCAGCAGCCAAGTGGCTTGGGCAGGAAATGGGGCCCCCAATCAGCCCCAGCATTTT
CDR3: CASSQVAWAGNGAPNQPQHF
size: .
J: TRBJ1-5
D: .
V: TRBV4-1

DNA: TGTGCCAGCAGCACCGGGACAGGGATTGGATCACCCCTCCACTTT
CDR3: CASSTGTGIGSPLHF
size: .
J: TRBJ1-6
D: TRBD1
V: TRBV5-6

DNA: TGTGCCAGTAGCCAACCGGGACTAGCGGCCTACGAGCAGTACTTC
CDR3: CASSQPGLAAYEQYF
size: .
J: TRBJ2-7
D: TRBD2
V: TRBV19

DNA: TGTGCCAGCAGCGTCACCGGGGGACCTGCCTACGAGCAGTACTTC
CDR3: CASSVTGGPAYEQYF
size: .
J: TRBJ2-7
D: .
V: TRBV9

DNA: TGTGCCAGCTCGCCTCCCCGGGATCCAGAGACCCAGTACTTC
CDR3: CASSPPRDPETQYF
size: .
J: TRBJ2-5
D: .
V: TRBV18

DNA: TGTGCCAGCAGTTTGGGGTACGAGCAGTACTTC
CDR3: CASSLGYEQYF
size: .
J: TRBJ2-7
D: .
V: TRBV6-1

DNA: TGTGCCAGCAGCTCCCGGACTAGCGGGAGTTCTCGTGAGCAGTTCTTC
CDR3: CASSSRTSGSSREQFF
size: .
J: TRBJ2-1
D: TRBD2
V: TRBV7-2

DNA: TGTGCCATCCCGGGACGAACTAATGAAAAACTGTTTTTT
CDR3: CAIPGRTNEKLFF
size: .
J: TRBJ1-4
D: .
V: TRBV27

DNA: TGTGCCAGCAGCTTAAGAAGGACTAGCGGGATCGTCTCCTACAATGAGCAGTTCTTC
CDR3: CASSLRRTSGIVSYNEQFF
size: .
J: TRBJ2-1
D: TRBD2
V: TRBV13

DNA: TGTGCCAGCAGTTACTCGGGACAGGGCTCTGGAGGCTACACCTTC
CDR3: CASSYSGQGSGGYTF
size: .
J: TRBJ1-2
D: TRBD1
V: TRBV6-5

DNA: TGCGCCAGCAGCCGTTCTGGGGGGGCAACCTACAATGAGCAGTTCTTC
CDR3: CASSRSGGATYNEQFF
size: .
J: TRBJ2-1
D: .
V: TRBV4-3

DNA: TGTGCCAGTGAGGGACTTAGCACAGATACGCAGTATTTT
CDR3: CASEGLSTDTQYF
size: .
J: TRBJ2-3
D: .
V: TRBV2

DNA: TGTGCCAGCAGCCCTCCTCTAGCGGAAGAGACCCAGTACTTC
CDR3: CASSPPLAEETQYF
size: .
J: TRBJ2-5
D: TRBD2
V: TRBV7-9

DNA: TGTGCCAGCAGTCCTTTGGGAGCGGGGGGGTCAGAGACCCAGTACTTC
CDR3: CASSPLGAGGSETQYF
size: .
J: TRBJ2-5
D: TRBD2
V: TRBV5-6

DNA: TGTGCCAGCAGCTTAAGATTGACGAAGAGCTATGGCTACACCTTC
CDR3: CASSLRLTKSYGYTF
size: .
J: TRBJ1-2
D: .
V: TRBV7-3

DNA: TGTGCCAGCAGCCAAGGTTGGGACAGGGGTACGGAAGAGACCCAGTACTTC
CDR3: CASSQGWDRGTEETQYF
size: once
J: TRBJ2-5
D: TRBD1
V: TRBV14

DNA: TGTGCCTGGAGTGTAGAGGGGCTAGGGTACGAGCAGTACTTC
CDR3: CAWSVEGLGYEQYF
size: few
J: TRBJ2-7
D: .
V: TRBV30

DNA: TGTGCCAGCAGCTTGACAGGGGAGCACTATGGCTACACCTTC
CDR3: CASSLTGEHYGYTF
size: .
J: TRBJ1-2
D: TRBD1
V: TRBV13

DNA: TGCGCCAGCAGCCCGTCCGGGACAGGGAACGAGCAGTACTTC
CDR3: CASSPSGTGNEQYF
size: .
J: TRBJ2-7
D: TRBD1
V: TRBV5-1

DNA: TGTGCCAGCTCACCAGCTATACGTTCACCCCTCCACTTT
CDR3: CASSPAIRSPLHF
size: .
J: TRBJ1-6
D: .
V: TRBV18

DNA: TGTGCCAGCAGCTTGGGTAGCGGGGGGGCCTATGAGCAGTTCTTC
CDR3: CASSLGSGGAYEQFF
size: .
J: TRBJ2-1
D: TRBD2
V: TRBV11-3

DNA: TGCGCCAGCAGCTTGTATCCAGACAGTAACTATGGCTACACCTTC
CDR3: CASSLYPDSNYGYTF
size: few
J: TRBJ1-2
D: .
V: TRBV5-1

DNA: TGCAGCGTGACAGGGGGCAACATTCAGTACTTC
CDR3: CSVTGGNIQYF
size: .
J: TRBJ2-4
D: TRBD1
V: TRBV29-1

DNA: TGCGCCAGCAGCGAAGCGGGGGGAAGCTACGAGCAGTACTTC
CDR3: CASSEAGGSYEQYF
size: .
J: TRBJ2-7
D: TRBD2
V: TRBV5-1

DNA: TGTGCCACGGAGGGGGCCTACGAGCAGTACTTC
CDR3: CATEGAYEQYF
size: .
J: TRBJ2-7
D: .
V: TRBV21-1

DNA: TGTGCCACCTGGCCGGACAGGGGGCCACAGTTCTTC
CDR3: CATWPDRGPQFF
size: .
J: TRBJ2-1
D: TRBD1
V: TRBV19

DNA: TGTGCCTGCACCTGGGGGGGCGCCTATGGCTACACCTTC
CDR3: CACTWGGAYGYTF
size: few
J: TRBJ1-2
D: .
V: TRBV2

DNA: TGTGCCAGCACATTCTGGGAGGGGGAACTGTTTTTT
CDR3: CASTFWEGELFF
size: .
J: TRBJ1-4
D: .
V: TRBV6-1

DNA: TGCGCCAGCAGCCAAGGCACTAGACTTTACAATGAGCAGTTCTTC
CDR3: CASSQGTRLYNEQFF
size: once
J: TRBJ2-1
D: .
V: TRBV4-1

DNA: TGTGCCAGTAGACCCCCCGGGACAGCCGATGAAAAACTGTTTTTT
CDR3: CASRPPGTADEKLFF
size: .
J: TRBJ1-4
D: TRBD1
V: TRBV19

DNA: TGCGCCAGCAGCCAAGGTCTGACACCCAACACTGAAGCTTTCTTT
CDR3: CASSQGLTPNTEAFF
size: once
J: TRBJ1-1
D: .
V: TRBV4-3

DNA: TGTGCCAGCAGCCAAGCCCCGGGACAGGGAGAATATGGCTACACCTTC
CDR3: CASSQAPGQGEYGYTF
size: .
J: TRBJ1-2
D: TRBD1
V: TRBV4-2

DNA: TGCGCCAGCAGCTCTCCGACAGGGGCTCTCTACGAGCAGTACTTC
CDR3: CASSSPTGALYEQYF
size: .
J: TRBJ2-7
D: TRBD1
V: TRBV4-1

DNA: TGTGCCAGCAGCTTAGATTCCGGGGCCGCGAACACCGGGGAGCTGTTTTTT
CDR3: CASSLDSGAANTGELFF
size: once
J: TRBJ2-2
D: .
V: TRBV11-2

DNA: TGCAGTGCGACAGAGGCCTACGAGCAGTACTTC
CDR3: CSATEAYEQYF
size: .
J: TRBJ2-7
D: .
V: TRBV20-1

DNA: TGTGCCAGCAGCGGCGCGAGCTCCTACAATGAGCAGTTCTTC
CDR3: CASSGASSYNEQFF
size: .
J: TRBJ2-1
D: .
V: TRBV9

DNA: TGTGCCAGCAGTCCACGCCCGACCACAGATACGCAGTATTTT
CDR3: CASSPRPTTDTQYF
size: .
J: TRBJ2-3
D: .
V: TRBV27

DNA: TGTGCCAGCAGCCAGAACGCGGGAGGGGGGTCCTACAATGAGCAGTTCTTC
CDR3: CASSQNAGGGSYNEQFF
size: few
J: TRBJ2-1
D: TRBD2
V: TRBV4-2

DNA: TGTGCCAGCAGCTTAGAATGGAGGGCTGAAGCTTTCTTT
CDR3: CASSLEWRAEAFF
size: once
J: TRBJ1-1
D: .
V: TRBV7-8

DNA: TGTGCCAGCAGCTTAGGGAGTCTGAACCAAGAGACCCAGTACTTC
CDR3: CASSLGSLNQETQYF
size: .
J: TRBJ2-5
D: .
V: TRBV7-2

DNA: TGTGCCAGCAGCGTAATGGGCGGGGGGAGGAATGAGCAGTTCTTC
CDR3: CASSVMGGGRNEQFF
size: .
J: TRBJ2-1
D: TRBD2
V: TRBV9

DNA: TGCGCCAGCAGCTTGGAGGGGGGGGGCACCTACAATGAGCAGTTCTTC
CDR3: CASSLEGGGTYNEQFF
size: once
J: TRBJ2-1
D: .
V: TRBV5-1

DNA: TGTGCCAGCGTTCGGGGGGCGTTTACTGAAGCTTTCTTT
CDR3: CASVRGAFTEAFF
size: .
J: TRBJ1-1
D: .
V: TRBV6-5

DNA: TGTGCCAGCTCACCCGGCGGACAGGGGCCCCAGCATTTT
CDR3: CASSPGGQGPQHF
size: .
J: TRBJ1-5
D: TRBD1
V: TRBV18

DNA: TGCAGCGTTGAGGAGGACAGGGCGAACTATGGCTACACCTTC
CDR3: CSVEEDRANYGYTF
size: once
J: TRBJ1-2
D: TRBD1
V: TRBV29-1